The 18 T cell receptor gamma chains listed next were all sequenced from one sample in a study of Vδ1+ human thymocytes. Notes on the study in general: Thymic TRG and TRD repertoires appeared highly polyclonal, with Gaussian CDR3 length distributions.

Their cognate antigens are unknown. The template was reverse-transcribed extracted RNA. Pooled V-gene forward primers with one constant-region reverse primer generated the CDR3 amplicons by multiplex PCR. TCRdb repeated clone calling on the multiplex PCR reads with CATT. The sample contains 10,000 or so gamma-chain clones, about 40% of which appear only once. The sequencing sample was made of Vdelta1+ gamma-delta thymocytes from the thymus. Described subset: FACS-sorted CD3+ TCRalphabeta- TCRVdelta1+ TCRVdelta2- thymocytes. These receptors were obtained from a boy under two years old who had congenital heart surgery.

The chain is built from TRGV9 and TRGJ1 or TRGJ2. Since TCRdb gives no J gene, matching the DNA to germline was used here to assign it. Per the germline V gene, CDR1 is GITISATS and CDR2 is ISYDGTV (reference sequence). The CDR3 is 10 amino acids. CDR3 DNA: TGTGCAGGAACTTATTATAAGAAACTCTTT. It is translated as CAGTYYKKLF.

This clone showed up just once. The chain recombines TRGV3 with TRGJ1 or TRGJ2. The J gene, missing from TCRdb, was assigned here through DNA to germline matching. The germline V gene encodes CDR1 VTNTFY and CDR2 YDVSTARD (reference sequence). This CDR3 contains 15 residues. J was trimmed by 0 bases and V by 2 bases; bases with no gene match: 7. The DNA of the CDR3 is TGTGCCACCTGGGACACCCGCTGGAATTATTATAAGAAACTCTTT. It is translated as CATWDTRWNYYKKLF.

The chain combines TRGV3 with TRGJ1 or TRGJ2. The J gene was not available in TCRdb and was assigned here by matching the DNA to germline segments. V dropped 3 bases and J dropped 5; count of bases not matched to a gene: 10. This CDR3 is 14 amino acids long. Per germline, CDR1 VTNTFY and CDR2 YDVSTARD (reference sequence). Written as DNA, the CDR3 is TGTGCCACCTGGGACCTTATTATGAATTATAAGAAACTCTTT. Translation gives CATWDLIMNYKKLF.

This clone came up a few times. The rearrangement joins TRGV5 to TRGJ1 or TRGJ2. The CDR3 has 12 residues. The J segment lost 7 bases and the V segment lost 0 bases, leaving 3 bases of the junction unmatched. Germline CDR1 VINAFY, CDR2 YDVSNSKD. DNA of the CDR3: TGTGCCACCTGGGACAGGCTCTATAAGAAACTCTTT. This gives the protein CATWDRLYKKLF.

This sequence joins TRGV9 and TRGJ1 or TRGJ2. V was clipped by 3 bases and J by 9 bases; unmatched bases: 11. This CDR3 is 13 amino acids long. Germline assignment: CDR1 GITISATS and CDR2 ISYDGTV (reference sequence). The CDR3 DNA is TGTGCCTTGTGGGAGATCCGTGGGGGTAAGAAACTCTTT. This sequence encodes CALWEIRGGKKLF.

This clone was seen only once. The V and J genes are TRGV4 and TRGJ1 or TRGJ2. TCRdb does not report a J gene; here it was assigned by matching the DNA to germline references. CDR3 length: 14 residues. V shed 4 bases and J 4 bases; nucleotides not matched to a gene: 10. Germline CDR1 is EGSTGY and CDR2 is YDSYTSSV. CDR3 in amino acids: CATWDRRGYYKKLF. CDR3 DNA sequence: TGTGCCACCTGGGACCGGAGGGGGTATTATAAGAAACTCTTT.

The chain couples TRGV8 to TRGJ1 or TRGJ2. CDR1 VENAVY and CDR2 YDSYNSRV come from the germline V gene. The V gene end was trimmed by 5 bases and the J gene end by 3 bases; junction bases not matched to a gene: 4. This CDR3 region has 12 residues. The CDR3 protein is CATWAPYYKKLF. The CDR3 DNA reads TGTGCCACCTGGGCCCCTTATTATAAGAAACTCTTT.

With regard to this clone: This sample includes further DNA sequences coding for the same CDR3. The V gene is TRGV9, the J gene TRGJ1 or TRGJ2. This CDR3 comprises 11 residues. Per the germline V gene, CDR1 is GITISATS and CDR2 is ISYDGTV (reference sequence). V shed 2 bases, J shed 7 bases, and the junction held 2 bases outside the gene matches. The DNA for the CDR3 is TGTGCCTTGTGGGAGGCATATAAGAAACTCTTT. Protein sequence: CALWEAYKKLF.

This clone was found a few times. The chain combines TRGV3 with TRGJ1 or TRGJ2. The J gene was not available in TCRdb and was assigned here by matching the DNA to germline segments. This CDR3 comprises 11 residues. Germline CDR1 is VTNTFY and CDR2 is YDVSTARD (reference sequence). V trimming: 0 bases; J trimming: 12 bases; junction bases outside the gene matches: 5. The CDR3 DNA reads TGTGCCACCTGGGACAGGCGGGGGAAACTCTTT. This translates into CATWDRRGKLF.

This clone has more than one count but fewer than ten. The chain recombines TRGV9 with TRGJ1 or TRGJ2. The V and J ends lost 2 bases and 0 bases, in that order; junction bases with no gene match: 7. The germline V gene has CDR1 GITISATS and CDR2 ISYDGTV (reference sequence). The CDR3 covers 15 residues. The CDR3 here is CALWEGRPNYYKKLF. DNA of the CDR3: TGTGCCTTGTGGGAGGGGAGGCCGAATTATTATAAGAAACTCTTT.

Although no V gene was called, TRGJ1 or TRGJ2 is the J gene. The CDR3 spans 12 residues. The CDR3 reads CATWDRRYKKLF. DNA for the CDR3: TGTGCCACCTGGGATAGGAGGTATAAGAAACTCTTT.

The chain employs TRGV4 and TRGJ1 or TRGJ2. TCRdb does not report a J gene; here it was assigned by matching the DNA to germline references. This CDR3 comprises 14 residues. The V gene end was trimmed by 1 base and the J gene end by 9 bases; junction bases not matched to a gene: 12. The germline V gene encodes CDR1 EGSTGY and CDR2 YDSYTSSV. CDR3 DNA: TGTGCCACCTGGGATGGATCGAATTTTTGTAAGAAACTCTTT. Translating gives CATWDGSNFCKKLF.

A few counts support this clone. The V and J genes are TRGV9 and TRGJ1 or TRGJ2. This CDR3 region has 14 residues. Trimming took 0 bases from V and 6 from J; bases not matched to a gene: 8. Looked up from germline, CDR1 is GITISATS and CDR2 is ISYDGTV (reference sequence). CDR3 in DNA: TGTGCCTTGTGGGAGGTGCACCGTGGTTATAAGAAACTCTTT. Protein product: CALWEVHRGYKKLF.

The rearrangement links TRGV9 to TRGJ1 or TRGJ2. TCRdb carries no J gene annotation; the J gene was assigned here by matching the DNA with germline. Germline V lookup: CDR1 GITISATS, CDR2 ISYDGTV (reference sequence). The CDR3 contains 15 residues. V shed 2 bases, J shed 7 bases, and the junction held 14 bases outside the gene matches. Here the CDR3 DNA reads TGTGCCTTGTGGGAGGACCAAGAGGGCATCTATAAGAAACTCTTT. It codes for CALWEDQEGIYKKLF.

V gene TRGV9 combines with J gene TRGJ1 or TRGJ2. The J gene is absent in TCRdb and was assigned here via DNA matching to germline. Germline V gene lookup returns CDR1 GITISATS and CDR2 ISYDGTV (reference sequence). V was clipped by 3 bases and J by 4 bases; unmatched bases: 6. The CDR3 runs to 13 residues. CDR3 sequence reads: CALWEPGYYKKLF. The CDR3 bases are TGTGCCTTGTGGGAGCCCGGGTATTATAAGAAACTCTTT.

As regards this clone: Its ends do not fully match the called genes, so a read error is possible. The V call is TRGV5, the J call TRGJ1 or TRGJ2. Assignment of the J gene here rests on matching the DNA to germline, because TCRdb gives none. Germline lookup yields CDR1 VINAFY and CDR2 YDVSNSKD. This CDR3 region has 12 residues. The CDR3 spells CATGEKGYKKLF. CDR3 nucleotide sequence: TGTGCCACCGGGGAGAAGGGATATAAGAAACTCTTT.

This clone has only one observation. A read error is possible here, since a much larger clone lies one base away. This chain links TRGV9 with TRGJP. No J segment appears in TCRdb, so it was assigned here by matching the sequence to germline. The CDR3 totals 16 residues. Germline V gene lookup returns CDR1 GITISATS and CDR2 ISYDGTV (reference sequence). Unmatched junction bases numbered 0, after V lost 2 bases and J lost 2 bases. The CDR3 is CALWEGQELGKKIKVF. In DNA form, the CDR3 reads TGTGCCTTGTGGGAGGGGCAAGAGTTGGGCAAAAAAATCAAGGTATTT.

The rearrangement links TRGV8 to TRGJ1 or TRGJ2. Here the J gene was assigned by germline matching of the DNA, as TCRdb has none. The CDR3 spans 11 residues. The germline CDR1 and CDR2 sequences are VENAVY and YDSYNSRV. J gave up 8 bases and V 2 bases, and 3 bases lay outside the gene matches. CDR3 loop: CATWDMDKKLF. For the CDR3, the DNA is TGTGCCACCTGGGATATGGATAAGAAACTCTTT.